The T cell receptor (beta chain) under discussion was sequenced for a study of T cell repertoires in cytomegalovirus infection. A single record per CDR3 protein comes from TCRdb applying MiXCR to the reads. The sample records roughly 150,000 distinct CDR3 sequences, approximately 21% being singletons. Germline V gene sequence: CDR1 SEHNR, CDR2 FQNEAQ (reference sequence). The CDR3 has 12 amino acids. The V and J ends lost 5 bases and 4 bases respectively, with 6 bases between them. Concerning this clonotype: What it binds is not known.

The V and J genes are TRBV7-9 and TRBJ1-3; D might be TRBD1 (5 bases). This clonotype was sampled from a human donor in good health (CMV status not recorded). Some clones in this sample may be carry-over from other donors' samples. The starting material was CD8+ T cells from cultured PBMCs, obtained from culture after CMV antigen stimulation. This CDR3 reads CASSRQGNTIYF. In DNA form, the CDR3 reads TGTGCCAGCAGCCGACAGGGAAACACCATATATTTT.